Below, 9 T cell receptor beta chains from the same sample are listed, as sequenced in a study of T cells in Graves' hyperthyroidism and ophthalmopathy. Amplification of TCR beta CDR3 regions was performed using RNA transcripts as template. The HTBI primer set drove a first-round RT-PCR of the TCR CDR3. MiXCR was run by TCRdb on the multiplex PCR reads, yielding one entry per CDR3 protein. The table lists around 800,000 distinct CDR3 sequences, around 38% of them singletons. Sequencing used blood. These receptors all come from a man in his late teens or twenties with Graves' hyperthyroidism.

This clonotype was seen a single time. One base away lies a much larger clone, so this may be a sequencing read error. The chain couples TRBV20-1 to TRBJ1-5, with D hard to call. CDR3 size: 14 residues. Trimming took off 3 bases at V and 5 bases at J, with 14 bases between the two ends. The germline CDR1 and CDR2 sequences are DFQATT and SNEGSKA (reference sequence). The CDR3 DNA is TGCAGTGCTAGCGCCAACGGCCAAGATCAGCCCCAGCATTTT. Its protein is CSASANGQDQPQHF.

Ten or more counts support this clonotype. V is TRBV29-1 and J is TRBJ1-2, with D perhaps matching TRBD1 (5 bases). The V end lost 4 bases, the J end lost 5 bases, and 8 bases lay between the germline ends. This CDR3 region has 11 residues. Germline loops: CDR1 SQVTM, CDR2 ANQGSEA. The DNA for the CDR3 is TGCAGCGTTGGGGACGTTTATGGCTACACCTTC. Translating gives CSVGDVYGYTF.

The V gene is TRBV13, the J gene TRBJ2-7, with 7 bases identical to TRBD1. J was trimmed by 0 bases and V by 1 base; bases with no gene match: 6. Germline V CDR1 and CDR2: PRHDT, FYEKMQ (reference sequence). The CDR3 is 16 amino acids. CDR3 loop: CASSLVRTGDSYEQYF. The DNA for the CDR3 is TGTGCCAGCAGCTTAGTGCGGACAGGAGACTCCTACGAGCAGTACTTC.

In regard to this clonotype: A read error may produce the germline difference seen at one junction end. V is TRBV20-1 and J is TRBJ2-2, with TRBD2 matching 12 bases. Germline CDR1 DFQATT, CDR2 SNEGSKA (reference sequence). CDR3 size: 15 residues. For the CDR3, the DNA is TGCAGTGCTCCCTCGACTAGCGGGAGATACAATGAGCAGTTTTTT. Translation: CSAPSTSGRYNEQFF.

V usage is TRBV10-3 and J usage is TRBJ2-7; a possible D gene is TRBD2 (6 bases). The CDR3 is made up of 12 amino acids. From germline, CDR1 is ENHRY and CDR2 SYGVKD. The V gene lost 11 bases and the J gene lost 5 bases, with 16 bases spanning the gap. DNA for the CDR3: TGTGCCTCGGGGGACCCAGGGAACGAGCAGTACTTC. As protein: CASGDPGNEQYF.

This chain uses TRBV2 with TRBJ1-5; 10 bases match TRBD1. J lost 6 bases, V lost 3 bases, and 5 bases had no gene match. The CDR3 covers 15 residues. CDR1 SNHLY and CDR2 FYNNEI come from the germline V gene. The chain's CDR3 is CASSDRQGAVQPQHF. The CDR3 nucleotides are TGTGCCAGCAGTGACCGACAGGGGGCCGTTCAGCCCCAGCATTTT. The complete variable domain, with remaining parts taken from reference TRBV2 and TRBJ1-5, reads EPEVTQTPSHQVTQMGQEVILRCVPISNHLYFYWYRQILGQKVEFLVSFYNNEISEKSEIFDDQFSVERPDGSNFTLKIRSTKLEDSAMYFCASSDRQGAVQPQHFGDGTRLSIL.

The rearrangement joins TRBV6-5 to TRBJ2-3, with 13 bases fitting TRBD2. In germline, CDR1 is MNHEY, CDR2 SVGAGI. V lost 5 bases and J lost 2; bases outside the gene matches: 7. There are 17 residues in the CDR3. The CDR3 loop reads CASSQGLAGDHTDTQYF. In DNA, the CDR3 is TGTGCCAGCAGTCAAGGACTAGCGGGGGACCACACAGATACGCAGTATTTT.

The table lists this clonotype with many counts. The CDR3 loop reads CSAADSRRAEAFF. The CDR3 DNA follows: TGCAGTGCCGCGGACTCGAGGAGAGCTGAAGCTTTCTTT. V is TRBV20-1 and J is TRBJ1-1; D gene uncertain. V was pared by 6 bases and J by 6 bases, with 17 bases between. Germline-derived CDR1 and CDR2 are DFQATT and SNEGSKA (reference sequence). CDR3 size: 13 residues.

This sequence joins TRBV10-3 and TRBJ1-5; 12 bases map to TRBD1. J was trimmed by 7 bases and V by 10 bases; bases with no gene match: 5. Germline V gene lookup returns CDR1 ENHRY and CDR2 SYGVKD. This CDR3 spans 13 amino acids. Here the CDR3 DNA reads TGTGCCACCGGGACAGGGGGCCACCAGCCCCAGCATTTT. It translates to CATGTGGHQPQHF.